The 21 T cell receptor beta chains reported below all come from one sample, sequenced in a study of cytomegalovirus exposure and HLA in healthy donors. Some clones are missing from TCRdb's copy, which holds only in-frame ones; the method was immunoSEQ multiplex PCR. Of roughly 120,000 clones listed, just under 95% are singletons. Sequences were obtained from PBMCs. The receptors stem from a woman younger than 35 in good health and CMV-seronegative.

The chain employs TRBV28 and TRBJ2-1; possible D gene TRBD2, 6 bases. Trimming removed 3 bases from V and 4 bases from J, with 22 bases in between. The CDR3 loop spans 18 amino acids. Germline V CDR1 and CDR2: MDHEN, SYDVKM. CDR3 nucleotides: TGTGCCAGCAGTTTCTACGCACGGACTACCTCCTCGTACAATGAGCAGTTCTTC. Protein: CASSFYARTTSSYNEQFF.

The V gene is TRBV28, the J gene TRBJ1-1; a possible D gene is TRBD1 (6 bases). This CDR3 region has 15 residues. Deletions cut 6 bases from V and 1 base from J, with 15 bases between. Per germline, CDR1 MDHEN and CDR2 SYDVKM. The CDR3 loop is CASRGASQGNTEAFF. The DNA for the CDR3 is TGTGCCAGCAGGGGGGCTTCTCAGGGGAACACTGAAGCTTTCTTT.

This chain joins TRBV6-5 and TRBJ2-5; a possible D gene is TRBD1 (6 bases). Matching the DNA end better, TRBJ2-7 makes the J call doubtful. The CDR3 consists of 13 residues. The germline V gene has CDR1 MNHEY and CDR2 SVGAGI. The CDR3 DNA reads TGTGCCAGCAGGGGGGCTAGGCTCTACGAGCAGTACTTC. Translated: CASRGARLYEQYF.

The CDR3 sequence: CASSLDGGAYEQFF. In DNA, the CDR3 is TGTGCCAGCAGCTTAGACGGGGGGGCATATGAGCAGTTCTTC. The genes are TRBV11-2 and TRBJ2-1; 8 bases match TRBD2. The trim removed 0 bases at V and 8 bases at J, leaving 3 bases unmatched. Germline CDR1 and CDR2: SGHAT and FQNNGV. The CDR3 loop spans 14 amino acids.

The chain uses TRBV5-1 and TRBJ2-1; 12 bases are shared with TRBD2. V lost 4 bases, J lost 6 bases, and 11 bases stayed unmatched. The CDR3 contains 17 residues. The germline V gene encodes CDR1 SGHRS and CDR2 YFSETQ. CDR3 region: CASSTRITSGRFNEQFF. CDR3 nucleotides: TGCGCCAGCAGCACACGCATCACTAGCGGGAGGTTCAATGAGCAGTTCTTC.

The chain links TRBV28 to TRBJ1-3; 9 bases are a match to TRBD1. V trimming: 2 bases; J trimming: 0 bases; junction bases outside the gene matches: 8. From germline, CDR1 is MDHEN and CDR2 SYDVKM. This CDR3 is 18 amino acids long. The CDR3 region is CASSLESWDRASGNTIYF. In DNA form, the CDR3 reads TGTGCCAGCAGTTTAGAGAGTTGGGACAGGGCCTCTGGAAACACCATATATTTT.

This chain connects TRBV15 to TRBJ2-1; D perhaps matches TRBD1 (5 bases). Germline CDR1 reads LNHNV; CDR2 reads YYDKDF (reference sequence). The germline V and J ends were trimmed by 1 base and 7 bases, with 17 bases remaining between them. The CDR3 sequence is 16 residues long. The CDR3 loop reads CATSRARQGEANEQFF. CDR3 nucleotides: TGTGCCACCAGCAGAGCCCGCCAGGGCGAGGCGAATGAGCAGTTCTTC.

The chain joins TRBV6-5 to TRBJ1-6; D is ambiguous. The length of the CDR3 is 14 residues. V dropped 5 bases and J dropped 10 bases, with 15 bases sitting between them. The germline V gene has CDR1 MNHEY and CDR2 SVGAGI. The CDR3 region is CASSRTASGSPLHF. The CDR3 region has the DNA TGTGCCAGCAGTCGGACTGCTTCGGGATCACCCCTCCACTTT.

This clone was found once. The gene calls are TRBV27 and TRBJ2-2, with a weak D call TRBD2 (6 bases). CDR1 is MNHEY and CDR2 is SMNVEV in the germline V gene (reference sequence). Trimming took 0 bases from V and 4 from J, leaving 9 bases between them. The CDR3 is made up of 15 amino acids. The CDR3 DNA follows: TGTGCCAGCAGTTTATCAGGGGACTTCACCGGGGAGCTGTTTTTT. It translates to CASSLSGDFTGELFF.

Only one count was recorded for this clone. This chain uses TRBV19 with TRBJ2-1; perhaps TRBD1 as D (6 bases). V was trimmed by 3 bases and J by 0 bases, leaving 9 bases between them. CDR3 length: 15 amino acids. Germline V gene sequence: CDR1 LNHDA, CDR2 SQIVND (reference sequence). The CDR3 protein is CASSINRASYNEQFF. CDR3 DNA: TGTGCCAGTAGTATCAACAGGGCCTCCTACAATGAGCAGTTCTTC.

This chain links TRBV18 with TRBJ2-5; D not certain. The CDR3 sequence is 12 residues long. Germline values: CDR1 KGHSH, CDR2 LQKENI. The V end was cut by 5 bases, the J end by 2 bases, with 6 bases between. The CDR3 sequence: CASSEEQETQYF. CDR3 nucleotides: TGTGCCAGCTCAGAGGAGCAAGAGACCCAGTACTTC.

J is TRBJ2-7 and V is TRBV9; D perhaps matches TRBD2 (6 bases). Germline lookup yields CDR1 SGDLS and CDR2 YYNGEE. Trimming removed 0 bases from V and 3 bases from J, with 16 bases in between. This CDR3 contains 16 residues. The CDR3 sequence: CASSVGSGRDFYEQYF. DNA for the CDR3: TGTGCCAGCAGCGTAGGTTCAGGGCGGGACTTCTACGAGCAGTACTTC.

V usage is TRBV30 and J usage is TRBJ1-5, with 7 bases that match TRBD1. The germline gives CDR1 GTSNPN, CDR2 SVGIG (reference sequence). Trimming took 1 base from V and 9 from J; bases not matched to a gene: 6. This CDR3 spans 13 amino acids. The CDR3 spells CAWSGRGNGPQHF. The CDR3 DNA reads TGTGCCTGGAGTGGCAGGGGGAACGGGCCCCAGCATTTT.

The chain employs TRBV6-5 and TRBJ2-7; TRBD2 matches at 12 bases. Germline V CDR1 and CDR2: MNHEY, SVGAGI. The CDR3 has 16 residues. V was pared by 0 bases and J by 3 bases, with 3 bases of the junction left unmatched. The CDR3 DNA sequence: TGTGCCAGCAGTTACTCGGCTAGCGGGAGGGGCTACGAGCAGTACTTC. This gives the protein CASSYSASGRGYEQYF.

The chain recombines TRBV5-1 with TRBJ2-7; 10 nucleotides align to TRBD1. The germline gives CDR1 SGHRS, CDR2 YFSETQ. V was clipped by 4 bases and J by 4 bases; unmatched bases: 2. The CDR3 runs to 13 residues. The CDR3 DNA follows: TGCGCCAGCAGCGCGGGACAGGGGTACGAGCAGTACTTC. It is translated as CASSAGQGYEQYF.

The chain links TRBV28 to TRBJ2-7; D is perhaps TRBD1 (6 bases). Germline V gene sequence: CDR1 MDHEN, CDR2 SYDVKM. Trimming left V 3 bases short and J 5 bases short, with 17 bases between. The CDR3 covers 15 residues. The CDR3 bases are TGTGCCAGCAGTTTTGGGGACACACTGGTCGACGAGCAGTACTTC. Translating it yields CASSFGDTLVDEQYF. Full variable domain (rest looked up from reference TRBV28 and TRBJ2-7): DVKVTQSSRYLVKRTGEKVFLECVQDMDHENMFWYRQDPGLGLRLIYFSYDVKMKEKGDIPEGYSVSREKKERFSLILESASTNQTSMYLCASSFGDTLVDEQYFGPGTRLTVT.

A single count supports this clone. The chain uses TRBV18 and TRBJ2-1, with 7 bases matching TRBD1. CDR3 length equals 15 residues. Per the germline V gene, CDR1 is KGHSH and CDR2 is LQKENI. V was clipped by 4 bases and J by 6 bases; unmatched bases: 9. Here the CDR3 reads CASSLEQGSLNEQFF. Written as DNA, the CDR3 is TGTGCCAGCTCACTGGAACAGGGGTCCCTCAATGAGCAGTTCTTC.

This chain connects TRBV5-1 to TRBJ2-1, with TRBD1 matching over 8 bases. V shed 2 bases, J shed 8 bases, and the junction held 3 bases outside the gene matches. The V gene's germline CDR1 is SGHRS and CDR2 YFSETQ. The length of the CDR3 is 13 residues. The DNA of the CDR3 is TGCGCCAGCAGCTTAGGGACAGGCTATGAGCAGTTCTTC. Amino acid sequence: CASSLGTGYEQFF.

The chain uses TRBV5-4 and TRBJ2-7; TRBD2 aligns across 7 bases. The V gene's germline CDR1 is SGHNT and CDR2 YYREEE (reference sequence). Trimming at V came to 2 bases and at J to 3 bases, leaving 8 bases not matched to a gene. The CDR3 length is 15 residues. The CDR3: CASSLGRGRDYEQYF. The CDR3 nucleotides read TGTGCCAGCAGCTTAGGGCGGGGGAGAGACTACGAGCAGTACTTC.

The chain has TRBV29-1 and TRBJ1-1; D not certain. The V end was cut by 7 bases, the J end by 11 bases, with 23 bases between. The CDR3 length is 13 residues. Germline V gene lookup returns CDR1 SQVTM and CDR2 ANQGSEA. CDR3 sequence reads: CSATGWEVRRAFF. Written as DNA, the CDR3 is TGCAGCGCCACTGGTTGGGAGGTAAGGCGGGCTTTCTTT.

V is TRBV7-9 and J is TRBJ2-7; D might be TRBD2 (6 bases). In germline, CDR1 is SEHNR, CDR2 FQNEAQ (reference sequence). V was clipped by 5 bases and J by 1 base, with 12 bases between them. This CDR3 contains 14 residues. CDR3 in DNA: TGTGCCAGCAGCCCGCGGGACTTTTCCTACGAGCAGTACTTC. This encodes CASSPRDFSYEQYF. Full variable domain (missing parts from reference TRBV7-9 and TRBJ2-7): DTGVSQNPRHKITKRGQNVTFRCDPISEHNRLYWYRQTLGQGPEFLTYFQNEAQLEKSRLLSDRFSAERPKGSFSTLEIQRTEQGDSAMYLCASSPRDFSYEQYFGPGTRLTVT.